These T cell receptor beta chains were read from a single sample in a study of T cell responses to AZD1222 COVID-19 vaccine. This table comes from immunoSEQ multiplex PCR, and its TCRdb copy is limited to in-frame clones, with some not included. The table records fewer than 120,000 clones, less than 95% of them present only once. Sequencing was performed on peripheral blood, taken on day 0 of AZD1222 vaccination. These receptors all stem from an adult in good health. Both conserved end residues are part of each CDR3. The D gene is left open where the match is weak. Clone size is given for some rows only: seen once, a few or many times, or a class if the clone is expanded.

clone_size,d_call,j_call,v_call,cdr3_nt,cdr3_aa
.,.,TRBJ1-4,TRBV28,TGTGCCAGCAGTTTAGGAGATGCAACTAATGAAAAACTGTTTTTT,CASSLGDATNEKLFF
few,.,TRBJ1-2,TRBV6-6,TGTGCCAGCAGCAATCGGGGGTACGGCTACACCTTC,CASSNRGYGYTF
.,.,TRBJ1-5,TRBV28,TGTGCCAGCAGTTACCCACAGGGCTTTGAGCCCCAGCATTTT,CASSYPQGFEPQHF
.,.,TRBJ1-4,TRBV23-1,TGCGCCAGCAGTCACCCAGGGGCTGATGGTGAAAAACTGTTTTTT,CASSHPGADGEKLFF
.,.,TRBJ1-2,TRBV2,TGTGCCAGCCGTCAGGGTGTATATGGCTACACCTTC,CASRQGVYGYTF
.,.,TRBJ1-6,TRBV28,TGTGCCAGCAGTCCCCCAGGGGCCTCTGGATATAATTCACCCCTCCACTTT,CASSPPGASGYNSPLHF
once,.,TRBJ2-2,TRBV25-1,TGTGCCGCCCCTCGGGGACCCGGGGAGCTGTTTTTT,CAAPRGPGELFF
.,.,TRBJ1-1,TRBV5-1,TGCGCCAGCAGCCAATCCCCGTTAATATCGAACACTGAAGCTTTCTTT,CASSQSPLISNTEAFF
.,.,TRBJ1-6,TRBV7-2,TGTGCCAGCAGCTCCGTAGGGTTCTACCCTAATTCACCCCTCCACTTT,CASSSVGFYPNSPLHF
once,.,TRBJ1-5,TRBV6-5,TGTGCCAGCAGCGACGGAGGGGCCCAGCATTTT,CASSDGGAQHF
.,.,TRBJ1-2,TRBV3-1/TRBV3-2,TGTGCCAGCAGCCGCACTGGGCTGGGTTTCGAGCGGAACTATGGCTACACCTTC,CASSRTGLGFERNYGYTF
.,.,TRBJ1-6,TRBV5-8,TGTGCCAGCAGCCGGGATAATTCACCCCTCCACTTT,CASSRDNSPLHF
.,TRBD1,TRBJ2-5,TRBV5-1,TGCGCCAGCAGCCCTTCGACAGGGTTCAAAGAGACCCAGTACTTC,CASSPSTGFKETQYF
.,.,TRBJ1-5,TRBV14,TGTGCCAGCAGCCAAGGGAGGAGCCATCAGCCCCAGCATTTT,CASSQGRSHQPQHF
.,TRBD2,TRBJ2-3,TRBV9,TGTGCCAGCAGCGTCAGCGGGGGGGCAACAGATACGCAGTATTTT,CASSVSGGATDTQYF
medium-sized,.,TRBJ2-1,TRBV28,TGTGCCAGCACCCAAGAAGGGGTAGACAATGAGCAGTTCTTC,CASTQEGVDNEQFF
.,.,TRBJ2-7,TRBV7-9,TGTGCCAGCAGCCCACCGGACGCCTCCTACGAGCAGTACTTC,CASSPPDASYEQYF
.,TRBD2,TRBJ2-5,TRBV10-1,TGCGCCAGCAGTCCTTCTAGCGGGGCTGGCGAGACCCAGTACTTC,CASSPSSGAGETQYF
.,.,TRBJ1-6,TRBV21-1,TGTGCCAGCAGCAAAAGTGGAACGACGGCAGGAATGAATTCACCCCTCCACTTT,CASSKSGTTAGMNSPLHF
.,.,TRBJ1-1,TRBV5-6,TGTGCCAGCAGGGTACGCGGGGGGCGACCTCCGAACACTGAAGCTTTCTTT,CASRVRGGRPPNTEAFF
.,.,TRBJ2-7,TRBV21-1,TGTGCCAGCAGCAAAGCCAGGGGAGGGTTCTACGAGCAGTACTTC,CASSKARGGFYEQYF
once,TRBD2,TRBJ2-1,TRBV4-1,TGCGCCAGCAGCCAAAACGCGGGGGGAGATTTCGAGCAGTTCTTC,CASSQNAGGDFEQFF
once,TRBD2,TRBJ2-5,TRBV7-3,TGTGCCAGCAGCTTAGGCCTAGCGGGGGGTGAGACCCAGTACTTC,CASSLGLAGGETQYF
once,TRBD1,TRBJ2-1,TRBV6-4,TGTGCCAGCAGTGACGTCCCGGGACAGGACAATGAGCAGTTCTTC,CASSDVPGQDNEQFF
.,.,TRBJ1-4,TRBV14,TGTGCCAGCAGCCGAGCAGGGACGAGGGGTGAAAAACTGTTTTTT,CASSRAGTRGEKLFF
.,TRBD1,TRBJ1-4,TRBV19,TGTGCCAGTCACCATCGGACAGGGGGGAGTGAAAAACTGTTTTTT,CASHHRTGGSEKLFF
.,TRBD1,TRBJ2-7,TRBV7-9,TGTGCCAGCAGCTTACCCCTCGGGACAGGGATCTACGAGCAGTACTTC,CASSLPLGTGIYEQYF
.,.,TRBJ1-4,TRBV20-1,TGCAGCCCCGATACTAATGAAAAACTGTTTTTT,CSPDTNEKLFF
.,.,TRBJ2-7,TRBV5-7,TGTGCCAGCAGCCGAGACCGGTACTTC,CASSRDRYF
.,.,TRBJ1-2,TRBV19,TGTGCCAGTAGTTCGAAGGGGGGCGCTTTAGCTAACTATGGCTACACCTTC,CASSSKGGALANYGYTF
.,.,TRBJ2-7,TRBV4-1,TGCGCCAGCAGCCCCGGCGTCTCGGGAGAGCAGTACTTC,CASSPGVSGEQYF
.,.,TRBJ1-4,TRBV28,TGTGCCAGCACCCAGGGCGGAGAAAAACTGTTTTTT,CASTQGGEKLFF
few,TRBD1,TRBJ1-2,TRBV2,TGTGCCAGTAAACCGGACAGGGGTAACTATGGCTACACCTTC,CASKPDRGNYGYTF
.,TRBD1,TRBJ1-2,TRBV2,TGTGCCAGCACCCGGGACAGGGGTGGCTACACCTTC,CASTRDRGGYTF
.,.,TRBJ1-6,TRBV7-9,TGTGCCAGCAGCTTAGAGGCAAATAATTCACCCCTCCACTTT,CASSLEANNSPLHF
.,TRBD1,TRBJ1-2,TRBV27,TGTGCCAGCAGTGGACCTCGACAGGGGGCTTCTGGCTACACCTTC,CASSGPRQGASGYTF
.,TRBD1,TRBJ1-1,TRBV19,TGTGCCAGTAAGGGACAGCAGAACACTGAAGCTTTCTTT,CASKGQQNTEAFF
.,.,TRBJ1-5,TRBV6-1,TGTGCCAGCAGTGAACAGGGGACTCTGGGCCATCAGCCCCAGCATTTT,CASSEQGTLGHQPQHF
.,TRBD2,TRBJ2-2,TRBV27,TGTGCCGCTACCCCGGGAGGTAGCGGGGGATGCACCGGGGAGCTGTTTTTT,CAATPGGSGGCTGELFF
.,.,TRBJ1-3,TRBV9,TGTGCCAGCAGCGTAGGACGGTCCTCTGGAAACACCATATATTTT,CASSVGRSSGNTIYF
.,.,TRBJ1-1,TRBV7-3,TGTGCCAGCAGCCTATCCCCCGTGCGGATCATGAACACTGAAGCTTTCTTT,CASSLSPVRIMNTEAFF
.,.,TRBJ1-5,TRBV28,TGTGCCACCCTTAGGGGCAATCAGCCCCAGCATTTT,CATLRGNQPQHF
.,.,TRBJ2-1,TRBV7-2,TGTGCCCGAAAGCCTAGTCGGGGGTGGGATGAGCAGTTCTTC,CARKPSRGWDEQFF
.,TRBD1,TRBJ1-3,TRBV6-1,TGTGCCAGCAGTGAAGCGGCGACAGGGACCTCTGGAAACACCATATATTTT,CASSEAATGTSGNTIYF
.,.,TRBJ1-5,TRBV9,TGTGCCAGCAGCGTGGACATAAATCAGCCCCAGCATTTT,CASSVDINQPQHF
.,TRBD2,TRBJ2-5,TRBV11-2,TGTGCCAGCAGCTTAGCGCGGGGGAGGGTAGAGACCCAGTACTTC,CASSLARGRVETQYF
.,TRBD2,TRBJ2-3,TRBV2,TGTGCCAGCAGCCGTCAGCGGGGGGGAGTCGGCACAGATACGCAGTATTTT,CASSRQRGGVGTDTQYF
.,.,TRBJ1-3,TRBV9,TGTGCCAGCAGCGTAGCTGCGGCAGGGTCAAGAAACACCATATATTTT,CASSVAAAGSRNTIYF
.,.,TRBJ1-6,TRBV6-5,TGTGCCAGCAGTTACTTAACAGGGAGCCCACCCCTCCACTTT,CASSYLTGSPPLHF
.,.,TRBJ2-7,TRBV2,TGTGCCAGCAGTGGGGGGGCCCGCTCCTACGAGCAGTACTTC,CASSGGARSYEQYF
.,TRBD1,TRBJ1-4,TRBV15,TGTGCCACCAGCAGAATTGGGACAGGGGATGAAAAACTGTTTTTT,CATSRIGTGDEKLFF
few,.,TRBJ2-1,TRBV6-4,TGTGCCAGCAGTTGGGGGGGGGACAGCAATGAGCAGTTCTTC,CASSWGGDSNEQFF
once,TRBD1,TRBJ1-1,TRBV30,TGTGCCTGGAGTCAGGGGGCGACTGAAGCTTTCTTT,CAWSQGATEAFF
.,.,TRBJ1-1,TRBV4-2,TGTGCCAGCAGCCAAGACGTGAACACTGAAGCTTTCTTT,CASSQDVNTEAFF
.,.,TRBJ1-6,TRBV4-1,TGCGCCAGCAGCCAGGGGGGGGATTCACCCCTCCACTTT,CASSQGGDSPLHF
.,.,TRBJ2-1,TRBV19,TGTGCCAGTAGTCCCCAGTTTACGGCCTCCTACAATGAGCAGTTCTTC,CASSPQFTASYNEQFF
.,.,TRBJ2-1,TRBV7-8,TGTGCCAGCAGCAGGGGATCAAGCTCCTACAATGAGCAGTTCTTC,CASSRGSSSYNEQFF